The 25 T cell receptor beta chains reported below all come from one sample, sequenced in a study of blood T cell repertoires in COVID-19. Sequencing used immunoSEQ multiplex PCR; TCRdb keeps in-frame clones, though not all of them. Altogether 250,000 or so clones are present, over 90% being singletons, with the ten largest covering around 0.83%. The sequenced material came from peripheral blood. The receptors stem from a man aged 25 to 45 with COVID-19, enrolled during active disease.

The CDR3 DNA reads TGTGCCAGCAGTGCACCAGGGGGCTCTCAACTATATGGCTACACCTTC. Amino acids: CASSAPGGSQLYGYTF. This chain uses TRBV28 with TRBJ1-2; 8 bases map to TRBD1. CDR1 is MDHEN, CDR2 SYDVKM, per germline. The V gene end was trimmed by 5 bases and the J gene end by 5 bases; junction bases not matched to a gene: 13. The CDR3 has 16 amino acids.

The chain carries TRBV3-1 (or the pseudogene TRBV3-2) and TRBJ1-5; 7 positions agree with TRBD1. This CDR3 contains 16 residues. The V gene end was trimmed by 0 bases and the J gene end by 2 bases; junction bases not matched to a gene: 4. Per germline, CDR1 LGHDT and CDR2 YNNKEL (reference sequence). As DNA, the CDR3 is TGTGCCAGCAGCCAAGACAACAGGGGCGGCAATCAGCCCCAGCATTTT. Its protein is CASSQDNRGGNQPQHF.

The chain uses TRBV10-3 and TRBJ1-5; tentative D call: TRBD1 (6 bases). Per germline, CDR1 ENHRY and CDR2 SYGVKD. The CDR3 has 14 residues. Trimming left V 7 bases short and J 6 bases short, with 16 bases between. This chain's CDR3 is CAITANREGQPQHF. As DNA, the CDR3 is TGTGCCATCACCGCCAACAGGGAAGGTCAGCCCCAGCATTTT.

The V gene is TRBV18, the J gene TRBJ1-2; 7 nucleotides line up with TRBD1. J gave up 2 bases and V 3 bases, and 6 bases lay outside the gene matches. The length of the CDR3 is 15 residues. Germline values: CDR1 KGHSH, CDR2 LQKENI. CDR3 in DNA: TGTGCCAGCTCACCTGGGACAGAACTAAACTATGGCTACACCTTC. Protein sequence: CASSPGTELNYGYTF.

This chain uses TRBV9 with TRBJ2-6; a possible D gene is TRBD1 (6 bases). The CDR3 totals 14 residues. Germline V gene lookup returns CDR1 SGDLS and CDR2 YYNGEE. V was shortened by 3 bases and J by 11 bases, with 15 bases between the two germline ends. The CDR3 sequence is CASSAVQQGYVLTF. As DNA, the CDR3 is TGTGCCAGCAGCGCGGTCCAACAGGGTTACGTCCTGACTTTC.

V gene TRBV19 combines with J gene TRBJ2-2; perhaps TRBD2 as D (5 bases). The CDR3 contains 16 residues. Germline V gene sequence: CDR1 LNHDA, CDR2 SQIVND (reference sequence). Between the trimmed V and J ends, which lost 5 bases and 7 bases, there was a span of 20 bases. The CDR3 spells CASSPEGRRVSGELFF. DNA for the CDR3: TGTGCCAGTAGTCCCGAGGGCCGGCGGGTGAGCGGGGAGCTGTTTTTT.

The rearrangement uses TRBV6-2 or TRBV6-3 and TRBJ1-4, with 7 bases lining up with TRBD1. J gave up 7 bases and V 5 bases, and 10 bases lay outside the gene matches. CDR3 length: 15 amino acids. Germline CDR1 MNHEY, CDR2 SVGEGT. In DNA, the CDR3 is TGTGCCAGCAGTCACCGACAGGGAAGGGCTGAAAAACTGTTTTTT. Protein product: CASSHRQGRAEKLFF.

The rearrangement links TRBV19 to TRBJ2-2, with TRBD1 identical over 8 bases. The J segment lost 4 bases and the V segment lost 5 bases, leaving 6 bases of the junction unmatched. Germline CDR1 reads LNHDA; CDR2 reads SQIVND (reference sequence). The CDR3 runs 15 residues. The CDR3 DNA sequence: TGTGCCAGTAGTCGCGGACAGGGTAGCACCGGGGAGCTGTTTTTT. Amino acids: CASSRGQGSTGELFF.

J is TRBJ1-1 and V is TRBV3-1 (or the pseudogene TRBV3-2), with 8 positions matching TRBD1. Trimming at V came to 2 bases and at J to 5 bases, leaving 4 bases not matched to a gene. Germline V gene sequence: CDR1 LGHDT, CDR2 YNNKEL (reference sequence). The CDR3 has 14 amino acids. The CDR3 nucleotides read TGTGCCAGCAGCCAACAGACAGGGGTGACTGAAGCTTTCTTT. Translated, it gives CASSQQTGVTEAFF.

The chain carries TRBV5-5 and TRBJ2-1; 7 nucleotides agree with TRBD2. With V trimmed by 0 bases and J by 4 bases, 7 bases remained unmatched. Germline CDR1 is SGHKS and CDR2 is YYEKEE (reference sequence). The CDR3 spans 16 residues. The CDR3 here is CASSLVSGGGYNEQFF. CDR3 coding DNA: TGTGCCAGCAGCTTGGTTTCCGGCGGGGGTTACAATGAGCAGTTCTTC.

The chain uses TRBV6-5 and TRBJ1-2; a weak D match, TRBD1 (6 bases). In germline, CDR1 is MNHEY, CDR2 SVGAGI. V lost 5 bases and J 4 bases, leaving 17 bases between the germline ends. CDR3 length: 15 residues. The CDR3 loop reads CASSPPGGHSYGYTF. The CDR3 nucleotides are TGTGCCAGCAGTCCGCCCGGGGGGCATAGCTATGGCTACACCTTC.

The chain is built from TRBV30 and TRBJ1-1, with D perhaps matching TRBD1 (5 bases). The V gene lost 0 bases and the J gene lost 4 bases, with 9 bases spanning the gap. This CDR3 comprises 13 residues. From germline, CDR1 is GTSNPN and CDR2 SVGIG (reference sequence). The CDR3 region is CAWSVGQGTEAFF. The DNA for the CDR3 is TGTGCCTGGAGTGTAGGCCAGGGCACTGAAGCTTTCTTT.

The chain is built from TRBV19 and TRBJ1-6, with D perhaps TRBD1 (6 bases). Trimming removed 5 bases at V and 9 bases at J, with 20 bases between. This CDR3 spans 16 amino acids. Germline V gene lookup returns CDR1 LNHDA and CDR2 SQIVND (reference sequence). The CDR3 DNA reads as TGTGCCAGTAGTGAGGACAGTGGGGTGGACAGTTCACCCCTCCACTTT. Protein product: CASSEDSGVDSSPLHF.

The genes are TRBV4-2 and TRBJ2-1, with D unresolved. Trimming took off 0 bases at V and 2 bases at J, with 14 bases between the two ends. Germline-derived CDR1 and CDR2 are LGHNA and YNFKEQ. The CDR3 extends over 17 amino acids. The CDR3 spells CASSQEAVAVTYNEQFF. CDR3 in DNA: TGTGCCAGCAGCCAAGAGGCAGTGGCGGTAACCTACAATGAGCAGTTCTTC.

This sequence joins TRBV19 and TRBJ1-1; no clear D. Germline CDR1 LNHDA, CDR2 SQIVND (reference sequence). CDR3 size: 15 residues. V lost 3 bases, J lost 1 base, and 12 bases lay in between. The CDR3 coding sequence is TGTGCCAGTAGTATCCAACATACACGGAACACTGAAGCTTTCTTT. Protein product: CASSIQHTRNTEAFF. Complete variable domain (other parts from reference TRBV19 and TRBJ1-1): DGGITQSPKYLFRKEGQNVTLSCEQNLNHDAMYWYRQDPGQGLRLIYYSQIVNDFQKGDIAEGYSVSREKKESFPLTVTSAQKNPTAFYLCASSIQHTRNTEAFFGQGTRLTVV.

The table lists this clone with a few counts. The chain uses TRBV6-2 or TRBV6-3 and TRBJ2-7; weak D call: TRBD1 (5 bases). Germline-derived CDR1 and CDR2 are MNHEY and SVGEGT. The ends were cut back, 2 bases at V and 2 bases at J, with 10 bases in the middle. This CDR3 has 14 residues. CDR3 bases: TGTGCCAGCAGTTACCCGCAGGGCCCCTACGAGCAGTACTTC. Protein sequence: CASSYPQGPYEQYF.

This clone has just one count. This chain connects TRBV28 to TRBJ1-3, with 7 nucleotides matching TRBD1. The CDR3 has 19 residues. Per the germline V gene, CDR1 is MDHEN and CDR2 is SYDVKM. V shed 3 bases, J shed 0 bases, and the junction held 14 bases outside the gene matches. CDR3 loop: CASSFRGQVSGISGNTIYF. CDR3 sequence (DNA): TGTGCCAGCAGTTTCCGAGGACAGGTTTCTGGGATCTCTGGAAACACCATATATTTT.

This rearrangement joins TRBV11-2 to TRBJ1-3; the D is unclear. V was pared by 5 bases and J by 8 bases, with 13 bases between. Germline assignment: CDR1 SGHAT and CDR2 FQNNGV. There are 13 residues in the CDR3. CDR3 sequence: CASSPNIIYTIYF. CDR3 DNA sequence: TGTGCCAGCAGCCCGAACATAATTTACACCATATATTTT.

The rearrangement joins TRBV10-1 to TRBJ2-1, with 9 nucleotides matching TRBD2. Germline CDR1 is WNHNN and CDR2 is SYGVQD (reference sequence). The CDR3 spans 15 residues. Unmatched junction bases numbered 5, after V lost 5 bases and J lost 3 bases. The CDR3 is CASSTGLAFYNEQFF. The CDR3 DNA reads as TGCGCCAGCAGTACGGGACTAGCATTCTACAATGAGCAGTTCTTC.

The genes are TRBV19 and TRBJ2-4; TRBD1 agrees at 7 bases. The CDR3 sequence is 15 residues long. The trim removed 4 bases at V and 2 bases at J, leaving 5 bases unmatched. The germline V gene encodes CDR1 LNHDA and CDR2 SQIVND (reference sequence). CDR3 sequence reads: CASSTYRGPKNIQYF. DNA of the CDR3: TGTGCCAGTAGTACCTACAGGGGACCCAAAAACATTCAGTACTTC.

J is TRBJ1-5 and V is TRBV5-6; D not certain. V was trimmed by 4 bases and J by 3 bases, leaving 5 bases between them. CDR1 is SGHDT, CDR2 YYEEEE, per germline. The CDR3 is 12 residues long. The CDR3, as DNA: TGTGCCAGCAGCCTTCCCAATCAGCCCCAGCATTTT. As protein: CASSLPNQPQHF.

The CDR3 coding sequence is TGCGCCAGCAGCTCGAGAGGCGAGCAGTACTTC. Its protein is CASSSRGEQYF. The rearrangement uses TRBV5-1 and TRBJ2-7; D gene ambiguous. V lost 3 bases and J lost 6, with 7 bases in between. In germline, CDR1 is SGHRS, CDR2 YFSETQ. This CDR3 is 11 amino acids long. Supplemented by reference TRBV5-1 and TRBJ2-7, the full variable domain reads KAGVTQTPRYLIKTRGQQVTLSCSPISGHRSVSWYQQTPGQGLQFLFEYFSETQRNKGNFPGRFSGRQFSNSRSEMNVSTLELGDSALYLCASSSRGEQYFGPGTRLTVT.

This sequence joins TRBV25-1 and TRBJ1-1, with D possibly matching TRBD1 (5 bases). This CDR3 region has 14 residues. Trimming shortened V by 1 base and J by 8 bases, and 14 bases separated the two germline ends. CDR1 and CDR2 from the germline V gene are MGHDK and SYGVNS. The CDR3 bases are TGTGCCAGCAGTGAATCGCGTGGGGCGGCGGAAGCTTTCTTT. Translation gives CASSESRGAAEAFF.

A few counts support this clone. The J gene is TRBJ1-1, the V gene TRBV12-3 or TRBV12-4; D not resolved. Deletions cut 0 bases from V and 6 bases from J, with 8 bases between. The CDR3 runs 13 residues. CDR3 amino acids: CASSLAPIAEAFF. CDR3 DNA sequence: TGTGCCAGCAGTTTAGCCCCAATAGCTGAAGCTTTCTTT.

J is TRBJ2-3 and V is TRBV25-1; D is undetermined. Looked up from germline, CDR1 is MGHDK and CDR2 is SYGVNS. Trimming took off 1 base at V and 0 bases at J, with 11 bases between the two ends. This CDR3 has 16 amino acids. The CDR3 DNA follows: TGTGCCAGCAGTGAATCGAGCTCATCTAGCACAGATACGCAGTATTTT. This translates into CASSESSSSSTDTQYF.